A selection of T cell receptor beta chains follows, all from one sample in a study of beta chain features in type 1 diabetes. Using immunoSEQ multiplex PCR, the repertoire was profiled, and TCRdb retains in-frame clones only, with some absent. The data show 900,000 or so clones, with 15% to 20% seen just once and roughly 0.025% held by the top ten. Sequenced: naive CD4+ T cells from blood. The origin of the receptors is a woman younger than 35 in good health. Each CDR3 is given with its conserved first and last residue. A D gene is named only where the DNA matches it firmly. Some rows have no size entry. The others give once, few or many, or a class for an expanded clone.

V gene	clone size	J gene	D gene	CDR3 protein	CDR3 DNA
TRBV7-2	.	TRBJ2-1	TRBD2	CASSFGAGAINEQFF	TGTGCCAGCAGCTTCGGGGCGGGAGCGATCAATGAGCAGTTCTTC
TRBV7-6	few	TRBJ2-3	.	CASSLVHTREGTDTQYF	TGTGCCAGCAGCTTAGTGCATACGCGGGAAGGCACAGATACGCAGTATTTT
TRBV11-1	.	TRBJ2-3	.	CASSRKNRDLNTQYF	TGTGCCAGCAGCCGTAAAAACCGGGATCTTAATACGCAGTATTTT
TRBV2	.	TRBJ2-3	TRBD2	CASSPLAGTDTQYF	TGTGCCAGCAGTCCTCTAGCGGGGACAGATACGCAGTATTTT
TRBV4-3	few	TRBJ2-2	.	CASSQAIGSTGELFF	TGCGCCAGCAGCCAAGCTATAGGTTCCACCGGGGAGCTGTTTTTT
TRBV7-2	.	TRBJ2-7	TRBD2	CASSLTSGSSYEQYF	TGTGCCAGCAGTTTAACTAGCGGAAGCTCCTACGAGCAGTACTTC
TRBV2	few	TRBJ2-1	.	CASSSAISYNEQFF	TGTGCCAGCAGTTCCGCAATCAGCTACAATGAGCAGTTCTTC
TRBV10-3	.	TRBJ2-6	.	CAISEGGPGANVLTF	TGTGCCATCAGTGAGGGGGGTCCTGGGGCCAACGTCCTGACTTTC
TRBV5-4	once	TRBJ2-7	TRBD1	CASITGTGLIYEQYF	TGTGCCAGCATCACCGGGACAGGGTTAATCTACGAGCAGTACTTC
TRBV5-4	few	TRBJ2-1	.	CASSFWISYNEQFF	TGTGCCAGCAGCTTTTGGATTTCCTACAATGAGCAGTTCTTC
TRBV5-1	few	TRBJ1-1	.	CASSLAPGNTEAFF	TGCGCCAGCAGCTTGGCACCGGGGAACACTGAAGCTTTCTTT
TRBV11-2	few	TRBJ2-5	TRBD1	CATRDRGGETQYF	TGTGCCACCAGAGACAGGGGGGGAGAGACCCAGTACTTC
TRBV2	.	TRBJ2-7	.	CASSGRMAYEQYF	TGTGCCAGCAGTGGGAGGATGGCCTACGAGCAGTACTTC
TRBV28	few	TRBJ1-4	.	CASMPGVNEKLFF	TGTGCCAGCATGCCAGGAGTTAATGAAAAACTGTTTTTT
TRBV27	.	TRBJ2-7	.	CASSMGYEQYF	TGTGCCAGCAGTATGGGATACGAGCAGTACTTC
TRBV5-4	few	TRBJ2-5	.	CASSLTRRGTQETQYF	TGTGCCAGCAGCCTGACCCGGCGGGGCACCCAAGAGACCCAGTACTTC
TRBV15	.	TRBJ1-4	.	CATSSWGRPNEKLFF	TGTGCCACCAGCAGTTGGGGGAGGCCTAATGAAAAACTGTTTTTT
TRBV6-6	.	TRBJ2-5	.	CASSYPGGGETQYF	TGTGCCAGCAGTTATCCCGGGGGAGGCGAGACCCAGTACTTC
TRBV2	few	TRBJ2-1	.	CASGRIYNEQFF	TGTGCCAGCGGACGAATTTACAATGAGCAGTTCTTC
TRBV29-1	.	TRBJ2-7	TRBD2	CSVRGLADPTYEQYF	TGCAGCGTTCGAGGACTAGCGGACCCGACCTACGAGCAGTACTTC
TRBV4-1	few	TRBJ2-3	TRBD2	CASSRPGGGSTDTQYF	TGCGCCAGCAGCAGGCCTGGGGGGGGGAGCACAGATACGCAGTATTTT
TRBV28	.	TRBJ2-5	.	CASSTLGFGETQYF	TGTGCCAGCAGTACATTAGGGTTCGGGGAGACCCAGTACTTC
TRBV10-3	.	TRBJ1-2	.	CAISESGYNYGYTF	TGTGCCATCAGTGAGTCCGGGTATAACTATGGCTACACCTTC
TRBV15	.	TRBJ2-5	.	CATSPGYQETQYF	TGTGCCACCAGCCCAGGGTACCAAGAGACCCAGTACTTC
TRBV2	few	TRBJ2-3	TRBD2	CASRPGLAGDGTDTQYF	TGTGCCAGCAGGCCCGGCTTAGCGGGAGACGGCACAGATACGCAGTATTTT
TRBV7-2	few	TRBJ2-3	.	CASSRQARTDTQYF	TGTGCCAGCAGCCGACAGGCACGCACAGATACGCAGTATTTT